Listed below are T cell receptor beta chains from one sample, sequenced in a study of cytomegalovirus exposure and HLA in healthy donors. The protocol was immunoSEQ multiplex PCR, while the TCRdb copy is restricted to in-frame clones and leaves out a portion. The sample contains about 140,000 clones, roughly three quarters of which appear only once. Source material: PBMCs. The receptor set was obtained from a woman aged 35 to 49 in good health and CMV-seronegative. The CDR3 runs from the conserved cysteine through the conserved F or W. Fields, in order: J gene, V gene, D gene, clone size, CDR3 DNA, CDR3 protein. D genes are given only for firm matches. Size tells how often a clone was seen (once, few, many) or the class of an expanded clone, and some rows leave it out.

J gene: TRBJ2-2; V gene: TRBV6-1; D gene: NA; clone size: few; CDR3 DNA: TGTGCCAGCGGGAGGAACGATGGGGCCTCCGGGGAGCTGTTTTTT; CDR3 protein: CASGRNDGASGELFF
J gene: TRBJ2-1; V gene: TRBV5-1; D gene: TRBD2; clone size: NA; CDR3 DNA: TGCGCCAGCAGCGAGACTAGCGGGAGCTATAGTGAGCAGTTCTTC; CDR3 protein: CASSETSGSYSEQFF
J gene: TRBJ1-2; V gene: TRBV29-1; D gene: NA; clone size: NA; CDR3 DNA: TGCAGCGTAACCCGCGGGGGTGGCTACACCTTC; CDR3 protein: CSVTRGGGYTF
J gene: TRBJ2-1; V gene: TRBV7-2; D gene: NA; clone size: NA; CDR3 DNA: TGTGCCAGCTCACGCCGTGGCGGGAGCAGGGGCAATGAGCAGTTCTTC; CDR3 protein: CASSRRGGSRGNEQFF
J gene: TRBJ2-5; V gene: TRBV7-9; D gene: TRBD1; clone size: NA; CDR3 DNA: TGTGCCAGCAGCTTAGGGACGACAGGGCTCGCGGCCCAGTACTTC; CDR3 protein: CASSLGTTGLAAQYF
J gene: TRBJ2-5; V gene: TRBV27; D gene: NA; clone size: NA; CDR3 DNA: TGTGCCAGCAGTTTCGGGGTCTCAAGGGAGCAGTACTTC; CDR3 protein: CASSFGVSREQYF
J gene: TRBJ1-1; V gene: TRBV6-5; D gene: NA; clone size: once; CDR3 DNA: TGTGCCAGCAGCCACGGACAGAGGGGGTTACCTGAAGCTTTCTTT; CDR3 protein: CASSHGQRGLPEAFF
J gene: TRBJ2-7; V gene: TRBV7-9; D gene: NA; clone size: NA; CDR3 DNA: TGTGCCAGCAGCCCAGGGACGGCCGGGGGATCGTACGAGCAGTACTTC; CDR3 protein: CASSPGTAGGSYEQYF
J gene: TRBJ1-5; V gene: TRBV6-1; D gene: TRBD1; clone size: few; CDR3 DNA: TGTGCCAGCAGTGCTATGCGACAGGGGAATCAGCCCCAGCATTTT; CDR3 protein: CASSAMRQGNQPQHF
J gene: TRBJ2-1; V gene: TRBV19; D gene: NA; clone size: once; CDR3 DNA: TGTGCCAGTAGTGCGGGGCCAAATGAGCAGTTCTTC; CDR3 protein: CASSAGPNEQFF
J gene: TRBJ2-4; V gene: TRBV11-2; D gene: TRBD1; clone size: few; CDR3 DNA: TGTGCCAGCAGCTACCTCCCTTGGGACAGGGTTAAGCGGAACATTCAGTACTTC; CDR3 protein: CASSYLPWDRVKRNIQYF
J gene: TRBJ1-4; V gene: TRBV7-3; D gene: TRBD1; clone size: once; CDR3 DNA: TGTGCCAGCAGCTTAATGGGACAGCCGAATGAAAAACTGTTTTTT; CDR3 protein: CASSLMGQPNEKLFF
J gene: TRBJ2-3; V gene: TRBV19; D gene: TRBD2; clone size: NA; CDR3 DNA: TGTGCCAGTAGTATAGGGATGCTAGCGGGCACAGATACGCAGTATTTT; CDR3 protein: CASSIGMLAGTDTQYF
J gene: TRBJ2-7; V gene: TRBV11-2; D gene: NA; clone size: few; CDR3 DNA: TGTGCCAGCAGCTTAGACAACTCCTACGAGCAGTACTTC; CDR3 protein: CASSLDNSYEQYF
J gene: TRBJ1-4; V gene: TRBV4-1; D gene: NA; clone size: NA; CDR3 DNA: TGCGCCGGCAGCCAAGGTCCCAGGCGGGAAACTAATGAAAAACTGTTTTTT; CDR3 protein: CAGSQGPRRETNEKLFF
J gene: TRBJ2-3; V gene: TRBV29-1; D gene: TRBD2; clone size: NA; CDR3 DNA: TGCAGCGTTGTTTATTTCAGCGGGGTTACAGATACGCAGTATTTT; CDR3 protein: CSVVYFSGVTDTQYF